Listed here is a single T cell receptor beta chain. Trimming cost V 0 bases and J 0 bases, with 6 bases left between them. There are 16 residues in the CDR3. Germline CDR1 reads LGHNA; CDR2 reads YNFKEQ. The record originates from a study of CD8 T cells in Susac syndrome. With random hexamers, reverse transcription was performed on about 0.5 to 1 ug of RNA. Multiplex immunoSEQ PCR targeted 54 Vbeta and 13 Jbeta TCR beta segments. Using its own MiXCR run on the immunoSEQ multiplex PCR reads, TCRdb lists one record per CDR3 protein. The sample consists of some 120,000 distinct CDR3 sequences, nearly 95% of them appearing once. TCR beta sequences were obtained from blood CD8+ and CD4+ T cells. Isolation of CD8+ and CD4+ T cells was performed negatively, whereas enrichment of TEMRA cells was done by FACS.

The chain carries TRBV4-2 and TRBJ2-6; the D is unclear. This TCR came from a human donor in good health. The material sequenced was CD4+ T cells from PBMCs. Here the CDR3 DNA reads TGTGCCAGCAGCCAAGAGACGTTCTCTGGGGCCAACGTCCTGACTTTC. As protein: CASSQETFSGANVLTF.